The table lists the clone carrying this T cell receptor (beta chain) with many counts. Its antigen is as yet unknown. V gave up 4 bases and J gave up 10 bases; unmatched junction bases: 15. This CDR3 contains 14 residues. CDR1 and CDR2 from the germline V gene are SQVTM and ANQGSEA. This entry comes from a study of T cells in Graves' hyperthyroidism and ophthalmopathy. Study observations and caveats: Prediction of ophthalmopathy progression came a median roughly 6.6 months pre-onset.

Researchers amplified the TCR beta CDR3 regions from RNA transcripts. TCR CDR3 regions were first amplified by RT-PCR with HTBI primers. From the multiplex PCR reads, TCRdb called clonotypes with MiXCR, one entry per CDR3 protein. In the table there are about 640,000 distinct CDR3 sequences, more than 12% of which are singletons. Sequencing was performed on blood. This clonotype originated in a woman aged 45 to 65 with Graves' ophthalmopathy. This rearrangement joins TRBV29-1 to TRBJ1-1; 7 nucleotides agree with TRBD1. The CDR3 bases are TGCAGCGTTGGGTACAGGGGCCCTCGTCCTGTAGCTTTCTTT. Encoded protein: CSVGYRGPRPVAFF.